The 10 T cell receptor beta chains presented below share a single source sample, sequenced in a study of T cells in women clearing cervical HPV infection. Clones were read by immunoSEQ multiplex PCR, and TCRdb kept only the in-frame ones, dropping some. Recorded for this sample: fewer than 10,000 clones. Sequencing input: blood buffy coat. The receptors here all came from a woman between 18 and 70 years old with a cervical HPV16 infection that either progressed to CIN3+ or cleared (not recorded which).

Remarks on this clone: The read terminates 3 residues before the CDR3 end, so the remaining end is supplied by the germline J gene. The J gene is TRBJ2-1, the V gene TRBV20-1; D is possibly TRBD2 (5 bases). The CDR3 runs 13 residues. V was shortened by 3 bases and J by 9 bases, with 15 bases between the two germline ends. In germline, CDR1 is DFQATT, CDR2 SNEGSKA (reference sequence). Incomplete CDR3 DNA: TGCAGTGCTAGCACTAGGTACCTGGGTGAG. Residues: CSASTRYLGE. The whole CDR3 sequence reads CSASTRYLGEQFF.

Considering frequency, this clone is medium-sized. CDR3: CASSSEGRGWETQYF. Incomplete CDR3 DNA: TGTGCCAGCAGCTCTGAGGGCAGGGGGTGGGAGACC. J is TRBJ2-5 and V is TRBV7-9, with TRBD1 matching over 7 bases. The sequence runs out 3 residues before the end of the CDR3; the remainder is reconstructed from the germline J gene. In germline, CDR1 is SEHNR, CDR2 FQNEAQ (reference sequence). The CDR3 loop spans 15 amino acids. The V and J ends lost 4 bases and 5 bases, in that order; junction bases with no gene match: 10.

Judged by frequency, this clone is medium-sized. The sequenced CDR3 bases are TGCAGTGCTAGCCCGTCTTCGAACACTGAA. It encodes CSASPSSNTE. The full CDR3 protein is CSASPSSNTEAFF. The genes are TRBV20-1 and TRBJ1-1; D not resolved. The read comes to an end 3 residues before the CDR3 does, leaving the germline J gene to fill in the end. CDR1 DFQATT and CDR2 SNEGSKA come from the germline V gene (reference sequence). The CDR3 runs 13 residues. Trimming left V 3 bases short and J 1 base short, with 9 bases between.

As for this clone: The CDR3 end falls 3 residues outside the read, so it is completed with the germline J gene. The rearrangement links TRBV20-1 to TRBJ1-1; D gene ambiguous. Germline V lookup: CDR1 DFQATT, CDR2 SNEGSKA (reference sequence). The CDR3 has 12 amino acids. Trimming pared 6 bases from V and 2 bases from J, leaving 10 bases between. The DNA read from the CDR3 is TGCAGTGCCGGTGTAACCAACACTGAA. Encoded protein: CSAGVTNTE. From start to end, the CDR3 is CSAGVTNTEAFF.

This clone ranks as medium-sized in terms of frequency. The read ends 3 residues before the CDR3 terminus; that terminus is restored from the germline J gene. The rearrangement uses TRBV20-1 and TRBJ2-2, with a weak D call TRBD2 (5 bases). Germline V CDR1 and CDR2: DFQATT, SNEGSKA (reference sequence). This CDR3 is built from 15 residues. V was trimmed by 5 bases and J by 5 bases, leaving 18 bases between them. CDR3: CSAVKNPRGTGELFF. The CDR3 DNA, read in part, is TGCAGTGCTGTGAAGAACCCGCGCGGGACCGGGGAG.

Note on this clone: The CDR3 end lies 3 residues beyond the end of the read and is filled in from the germline J gene. The chain is built from TRBV7-6 and TRBJ2-1; 7 bases are a match to TRBD2. V dropped 5 bases and J dropped 0; count of bases not matched to a gene: 1. CDR1 is SGHVS, CDR2 FNYEAQ, per germline. The CDR3 consists of 14 residues. The CDR3 bases that were read are TGTGCCAGCAGCGGGACTATCTCCTACAATGAG. It encodes CASSGTISYNE. The full CDR3 protein reads CASSGTISYNEQFF. Using reference TRBV7-6 and TRBJ2-1 for the parts outside the CDR3, the full variable domain is GAGVSQSPRYKVTKRGQDVALRCDPISGHVSLYWYRQALGQGPEFLTYFNYEAQQDKSGLPNDRFSAERPEGSISTLTIQRTEQRDSAMYRCASSGTISYNEQFFGPGTRLTVL.

Remarks on this clone: The read ends 3 residues shy of where the CDR3 ends; the end is completed using the germline J gene. This chain joins TRBV16 and TRBJ2-2; D possibly corresponds to TRBD2 (5 bases). The CDR3 extends over 15 amino acids. V shed 0 bases and J shed 6 bases, with 11 bases lying between them. The germline V gene encodes CDR1 KGHSY and CDR2 FQNENV. Incomplete CDR3 DNA: TGTGCCAGCAGCCAATCCGGGCTCGGGGCCGGGGAG. It specifies CASSQSGLGAGE. The whole CDR3 is CASSQSGLGAGELFF. Looking up the rest from reference TRBV16 and TRBJ2-2 gives the full variable domain: GEEVAQTPKHLVRGEGQKAKLYCAPIKGHSYVFWYQQVLKNEFKFLISFQNENVFDETGMPKERFSAKCLPNSPCSLEIQATKLEDSAVYFCASSQSGLGAGELFFGEGSRLTVL.

CDR3 bases read: TGTGCCAGCAGCTTAGACCAGAACACTGAA. Its protein is CASSLDQNTE. The CDR3, in full, reads CASSLDQNTEAFF. The chain uses TRBV11-2 and TRBJ1-1; D call uncertain. The sequenced fragment ends 3 residues before the CDR3 boundary, so the rest is inferred from the germline J gene. The CDR3 runs 13 residues. Germline V gene data show CDR1 as SGHAT and CDR2 as FQNNGV. V dropped 0 bases and J dropped 1 base, with 3 bases sitting between them.

As concerns this clone: The DNA ends 3 residues before the CDR3 does, and the rest of the CDR3 is filled in from the germline J gene. The genes are TRBV6-1 and TRBJ2-2; 8 nucleotides align to TRBD1. Germline V gene lookup returns CDR1 MNHNS and CDR2 SASEGT. This CDR3 contains 15 residues. The DNA read from the CDR3 is TGTGCCAGCAGTGAAGGACAGGGGACCTACACACCG. Translated: CASSEGQGTYTP. In full, the CDR3 reads CASSEGQGTYTPLFF.

A note on this clone: The read falls 3 residues short of the CDR3 end, and the missing part is taken from the germline J gene. This chain uses TRBV20-1 with TRBJ2-1; 9 nucleotides line up with TRBD1. V was clipped by 6 bases and J by 6 bases; unmatched bases: 12. This CDR3 is 15 amino acids long. Germline V lookup: CDR1 DFQATT, CDR2 SNEGSKA (reference sequence). CDR3 in amino acids: CSAPRPDRGGNEQFF. The DNA read from the CDR3 is TGCAGTGCCCCTCGTCCGGACAGGGGAGGCAATGAG.